These 28 T cell receptor beta chains share one sample of origin, sequenced in a study of early T cells in non-severe SARS-CoV-2 infection. TCRdb re-called the 5' RACE reads with MiXCR, one entry per CDR3 protein. Of about 37,000 distinct CDR3 sequences listed, 4.5% to 7% are singletons. Specimen: whole blood. These TCRs come from an adult who was a healthcare worker with PCR-confirmed SARS-CoV-2 infection or an uninfected control (not recorded which).

The rearrangement links TRBV7-9 to TRBJ2-7, with D maybe TRBD2 (6 bases). V was trimmed by 5 bases and J by 4 bases, leaving 15 bases between them. The CDR3 is made up of 14 amino acids. The V gene's germline CDR1 is SEHNR and CDR2 FQNEAQ (reference sequence). CDR3 sequence (DNA): TGTGCCAGCAGCCCCAGGAATGGGGGGTACGAGCAGTACTTC. Encoded protein: CASSPRNGGYEQYF.

This clonotype has at least ten counts. The rearrangement joins TRBV20-1 to TRBJ2-1; the match to TRBD2 covers 8 bases. With V trimmed by 5 bases and J by 2 bases, 8 bases remained unmatched. The CDR3 extends over 15 amino acids. CDR1 is DFQATT and CDR2 is SNEGSKA in the germline V gene (reference sequence). The chain's CDR3 is CSAARRGDTYNEQFF. Written as DNA, the CDR3 is TGCAGTGCTGCGAGGCGGGGGGATACCTACAATGAGCAGTTCTTC.

This clonotype appeared many times. The chain has TRBV7-8 and TRBJ2-3, with TRBD2 as a possible D gene (6 bases). The CDR3 runs 15 residues. Per germline, CDR1 SGHVS and CDR2 FQNEAQ. The germline V and J ends were trimmed by 5 bases and 4 bases, with 16 bases remaining between them. The CDR3 loop is CASSMTGSRADTQYF. As DNA, the CDR3 is TGTGCCAGCAGCATGACCGGGAGTAGGGCAGATACGCAGTATTTT.

Many counts were recorded for this clonotype. The CDR3 region has the DNA TGTGCCAGCAGTTACCATTCAGGGGGCCGGAACACTGAAGCTTTCTTT. Its translation is CASSYHSGGRNTEAFF. The rearrangement joins TRBV6-2 or TRBV6-3 to TRBJ1-1; 8 bases fit TRBD1. From germline, CDR1 is MNHEY and CDR2 SVGEGT. The CDR3 has 16 amino acids. V lost 2 bases and J lost 1; bases outside the gene matches: 6.

This clonotype was seen repeatedly, ten times or more. The chain is built from TRBV6-1 and TRBJ2-7; 10 bases line up with TRBD1. J lost 2 bases, V lost 7 bases, and 11 bases had no gene match. The germline gives CDR1 MNHNS, CDR2 SASEGT. The CDR3 is 16 residues long. This CDR3 is CASILTPGQGPYEQYF. In DNA form, the CDR3 reads TGTGCCAGCATCTTAACCCCGGGACAGGGGCCCTACGAGCAGTACTTC.

This clonotype has a count of ten or more. J is TRBJ1-6 and V is TRBV4-2, with D possibly matching TRBD1 (5 bases). V lost 0 bases and J lost 6, with 21 bases in between. This CDR3 spans 19 amino acids. Germline assignment: CDR1 LGHNA and CDR2 YNFKEQ. The CDR3 loop reads CASSQEGEADIGFNSPLHF. The DNA of the CDR3 is TGTGCCAGCAGCCAAGAGGGCGAGGCGGACATCGGTTTTAATTCACCCCTCCACTTT.

This clonotype was seen more than once but under ten times. This chain joins TRBV30 and TRBJ1-4; D is unresolved. Germline values: CDR1 GTSNPN, CDR2 SVGIG (reference sequence). Deletions cut 2 bases from V and 8 bases from J, with 12 bases between. The CDR3 totals 13 residues. The DNA for the CDR3 is TGTGCCTGGAGTACGGGGATCCGGGAAAAACTGTTTTTT. Its protein is CAWSTGIREKLFF.

At least ten counts were recorded for this clonotype. One junction end disagrees with the germline gene, perhaps due to a read error. CDR3 protein: CASSFFPLQLAGQYNEQFF. CDR3 sequence (DNA): TGTGCTAGCAGCTTTTTCCCCCTACAACTAGCGGGGCAATACAATGAGCAGTTCTTC. The J gene is TRBJ2-1, the V gene TRBV7-7; 10 bases map to TRBD2. Germline CDR1 is SSHAT and CDR2 is FNYEAQ (reference sequence). The CDR3 loop spans 19 amino acids.

This clonotype was picked up a small number of times. This chain links TRBV20-1 with TRBJ2-3, with TRBD2 matching over 9 bases. In germline, CDR1 is DFQATT, CDR2 SNEGSKA (reference sequence). Trimming took 0 bases from V and 6 from J; bases not matched to a gene: 4. CDR3 size: 14 residues. CDR3 bases: TGCAGTGCTAGAGATGCGGGGGGGCCGGATACGCAGTATTTT. This sequence encodes CSARDAGGPDTQYF.

This clonotype showed up many times. The rearrangement uses TRBV2 and TRBJ1-3, with a tentative D call TRBD1 (6 bases). Germline CDR1 reads SNHLY; CDR2 reads FYNNEI. V lost 6 bases and J lost 0, with 15 bases in between. The CDR3 is made up of 16 amino acids. The CDR3 spells CASSRTDVRSGNTIYF. Here the CDR3 DNA reads TGTGCCAGCAGCCGGACAGACGTACGCTCTGGAAACACCATATATTTT.

This clonotype was seen a few times. V usage is TRBV20-1 and J usage is TRBJ2-3; TRBD2 is a possible D gene (6 bases). V lost 2 bases to trimming and J lost 6 bases, with 18 bases between them. There are 15 residues in the CDR3. Germline V lookup: CDR1 DFQATT, CDR2 SNEGSKA (reference sequence). This CDR3 reads CSARSGRGPLDTQYF. The CDR3 DNA reads as TGCAGTGCTAGATCCGGGAGAGGACCTCTGGATACGCAGTATTTT.

This clonotype was counted many times. V and J are TRBV6-2 or TRBV6-3 and TRBJ1-2; 8 nucleotides align to TRBD1. V was pared by 0 bases and J by 4 bases, with 7 bases of the junction left unmatched. The CDR3 loop spans 16 amino acids. The germline V gene has CDR1 MNHEY and CDR2 SVGEGT. CDR3 in amino acids: CASSYSGTGGGYGYTF. CDR3 in DNA: TGTGCCAGCAGTTACTCGGGGACAGGAGGCGGCTATGGCTACACCTTC.

This clonotype was seen ten or more times. This sequence joins TRBV12-3 or TRBV12-4 and TRBJ2-7, with D hard to call. The CDR3 consists of 15 residues. Trimming took 0 bases from V and 2 from J, leaving 11 bases between them. CDR3 sequence reads: CASSLAAFGTYEQYF. The CDR3 region has the DNA TGTGCCAGCAGTTTAGCCGCCTTTGGGACCTACGAGCAGTACTTC.

This clonotype has ten or more counts. The J gene is TRBJ1-1, the V gene TRBV29-1; D perhaps matches TRBD1 (6 bases). CDR3 length: 13 amino acids. CDR1 and CDR2 (germline): SQVTM, ANQGSEA. The V and J ends lost 2 bases and 5 bases respectively, with 12 bases between them. CDR3 coding DNA: TGCAGCGTTGAATCATCAGGGGCGACTGAAGCTTTCTTT. This codes for CSVESSGATEAFF.

This clonotype came up once. This rearrangement joins TRBV7-2 to TRBJ1-5; no reliable D call. Germline V gene lookup returns CDR1 SGHTA and CDR2 FQGNSA. The CDR3 runs 13 residues. V lost 2 bases and J lost 3, with 5 bases in between. CDR3 sequence reads: CASSLSFNQPQHF. In DNA, the CDR3 is TGTGCCAGCAGCTTATCATTCAATCAGCCCCAGCATTTT.

This clonotype was recorded at least ten times. The chain links TRBV7-6 to TRBJ2-7, with D tentatively TRBD1 or TRBD2 (5 bases each). Trimming pared 1 base from V and 3 bases from J, leaving 13 bases between. Looked up from germline, CDR1 is SGHVS and CDR2 is FNYEAQ. This CDR3 comprises 15 residues. In nucleotides, the CDR3 is TGTGCCAGCAGCTTAGGCTACGGGGCATTCTACGAGCAGTACTTC. This encodes CASSLGYGAFYEQYF.

This clonotype was seen at least ten times. This sequence joins TRBV24-1 and TRBJ2-3, with 8 bases fitting TRBD2. Germline V CDR1 and CDR2: KGHDR, SFDVKD. V trimming: 4 bases; J trimming: 5 bases; junction bases outside the gene matches: 4. This CDR3 comprises 14 residues. The chain's CDR3 is CATSEVSGIDTQYF. The CDR3 DNA reads as TGTGCCACCAGTGAAGTTAGCGGGATAGATACGCAGTATTTT.

At least ten counts were recorded for this clonotype. The chain employs TRBV7-9 and TRBJ2-2, with D tentatively TRBD2 (5 bases). The germline gives CDR1 SEHNR, CDR2 FQNEAQ (reference sequence). The CDR3 spans 15 residues. Trimming pared 3 bases from V and 0 bases from J, leaving 8 bases between. The CDR3 reads CASSLRAANTGELFF. The DNA of the CDR3 is TGTGCCAGCAGCTTGAGGGCCGCGAACACCGGGGAGCTGTTTTTT.

This clonotype came up a few times. The chain carries TRBV11-1 and TRBJ2-1; no definite D call. This CDR3 contains 12 residues. V lost 5 bases and J 10 bases, leaving 12 bases between the germline ends. Germline assignment: CDR1 SGHAT and CDR2 FQDESV (reference sequence). The CDR3 DNA reads TGTGCCAGCAGCCCGACGGAATGGGAGCAGTTCTTC. Amino acid sequence: CASSPTEWEQFF.

The table lists this clonotype with many counts. The chain carries TRBV12-3 or TRBV12-4 and TRBJ2-7; TRBD1 might be the D (5 bases). The CDR3 is 17 amino acids. Trimming pared 0 bases from V and 5 bases from J, leaving 20 bases between. The CDR3 is CASSLAGPPGNADEQYF. DNA for the CDR3: TGTGCCAGCAGTTTAGCGGGGCCACCAGGCAATGCTGACGAGCAGTACTTC.

This clonotype appeared many times. The J gene is TRBJ1-1, the V gene TRBV30; D unresolved. This CDR3 contains 11 residues. The germline V gene has CDR1 GTSNPN and CDR2 SVGIG (reference sequence). Trimming shortened V by 5 bases and J by 3 bases, and 7 bases separated the two germline ends. The CDR3 region has the DNA TGTGCCTGGTCGGCCTACACTGAAGCTTTCTTT. Its translation is CAWSAYTEAFF.

The rearrangement uses TRBV20-1 and TRBJ2-7; no reliable D call. The V end lost 3 bases, the J end lost 3 bases, and 6 bases lay between the germline ends. The CDR3 runs to 11 residues. Germline CDR1 and CDR2: DFQATT and SNEGSKA (reference sequence). The CDR3 loop is CSASGDYEQYF. CDR3 bases: TGCAGTGCTAGCGGAGACTACGAGCAGTACTTC.

This clonotype was seen repeatedly, ten times or more. The gene calls are TRBV12-5 and TRBJ2-5; unclear D gene. This CDR3 is built from 11 residues. Looked up from germline, CDR1 is LGHNT and CDR2 is FRNRAP. The CDR3 sequence is CASLAQETQYF. In DNA, the CDR3 is TGTGCCTCATTGGCCCAAGAGACCCAGTACTTC.

This clonotype was recorded at least ten times. The chain uses TRBV2 and TRBJ2-5; D is unresolved. CDR1 and CDR2 from the germline V gene are SNHLY and FYNNEI. With 3 bases removed from V and 5 bases from J, the gap between germline ends came to 4 bases. The CDR3 totals 11 residues. CDR3: CASSDMETQYF. In DNA form, the CDR3 reads TGTGCCAGCAGTGATATGGAGACCCAGTACTTC.

Many counts were recorded for this clonotype. The J gene is TRBJ1-1, the V gene TRBV13, with 8 bases aligning to TRBD1. V shed 6 bases and J 1 base; nucleotides not matched to a gene: 7. There are 15 residues in the CDR3. Germline CDR1 PRHDT, CDR2 FYEKMQ (reference sequence). The CDR3 protein is CASSRPGGPNTEAFF. The CDR3 bases are TGTGCCAGCAGTCGCCCAGGGGGCCCGAACACTGAAGCTTTCTTT.

The table lists this clonotype with many counts. The genes are TRBV20-1 and TRBJ2-1; D assignment may be TRBD1 or TRBD2 (5 bases each). The CDR3 consists of 17 residues. V lost 4 bases and J lost 3, with 22 bases in between. CDR1 and CDR2 (germline): DFQATT, SNEGSKA (reference sequence). The CDR3 DNA sequence: TGCAGTGCTAAGAAGATTAGCGCAGGGATTAACTACAATGAGCAGTTCTTC. It translates to CSAKKISAGINYNEQFF.

The chain combines TRBV7-2 with TRBJ2-2, with a tentative D call TRBD1 (5 bases). Between the trimmed V and J ends, which lost 4 bases and 6 bases, there was a span of 15 bases. Germline loops: CDR1 SGHTA, CDR2 FQGNSA. CDR3 size: 15 residues. The CDR3 loop is CASSYRQVGPGELFF. In DNA, the CDR3 is TGTGCCAGCAGCTACAGGCAGGTTGGGCCCGGGGAGCTGTTTTTT.

This clonotype has a count of ten or more. V usage is TRBV28 and J usage is TRBJ1-1; 11 bases agree with TRBD1. Germline-derived CDR1 and CDR2 are MDHEN and SYDVKM. The trim removed 5 bases at V and 1 base at J, leaving 6 bases unmatched. The CDR3 length is 16 residues. CDR3 nucleotides: TGTGCCAGCAGTAGGACAGGGGGCCGGAGGAACACTGAAGCTTTCTTT. Protein: CASSRTGGRRNTEAFF. Drawing the rest from reference TRBV28 and TRBJ1-1, the complete variable domain is DVKVTQSSRYLVKRTGEKVFLECVQDMDHENMFWYRQDPGLGLRLIYFSYDVKMKEKGDIPEGYSVSREKKERFSLILESASTNQTSMYLCASSRTGGRRNTEAFFGQGTRLTVV.